What follows are 13 T cell receptor beta chains derived from one specimen sequenced in a study of brain T cells in children with intractable seizures. Assay used: immunoSEQ multiplex PCR; TCRdb lists only in-frame clones, some missing. The data contain around 38,000 clones, around 90% of them seen just once; the ten biggest clones take up about 6%. The material was peripheral blood, obtained at surgery. These receptors all come from a girl aged 2 to 10 with tuberous sclerosis and intractable seizures.

The chain combines TRBV2 with TRBJ1-6; 7 bases map to TRBD1. The trim removed 7 bases at V and 8 bases at J, leaving 8 bases unmatched. Germline lookup yields CDR1 SNHLY and CDR2 FYNNEI. CDR3 size: 14 residues. Here the CDR3 DNA reads TGTGCCAGCACCCCGGGACAGTATGATTCACCCCTCCACTTT. Its protein product is CASTPGQYDSPLHF.

This chain uses TRBV12-2 with TRBJ2-7; the DNA was not compared with TRBD1, the D call given in the table. TRBV12-2 constitutes a pseudogene. This CDR3 is built from 16 residues. The CDR3 DNA sequence: TGTGCAAGTCGCTTCAGGGACAGAAAACCTTACTACGAGCAGTACGTC. It yields the protein CASRFRDRKPYYEQYV.

The V gene is TRBV19, the J gene TRBJ2-7, with TRBD2 identical over 9 bases. CDR3 length: 16 residues. Germline V CDR1 and CDR2: LNHDA, SQIVND (reference sequence). V shed 3 bases and J 2 bases; nucleotides not matched to a gene: 8. The CDR3 DNA is TGTGCCAGTAGTATCAATAGCGGGGGAATGACCTACGAGCAGTACTTC. It translates to CASSINSGGMTYEQYF.

The rearrangement joins TRBV6-5 to TRBJ2-5; D may match TRBD1 or TRBD2 (5 bases each). The CDR3 loop spans 15 amino acids. V dropped 2 bases and J dropped 1 base, with 11 bases sitting between them. Per the germline V gene, CDR1 is MNHEY and CDR2 is SVGAGI. For the CDR3, the DNA is TGTGCCAGCAGTTACGGGGGACGGTCCCAAGAGACCCAGTACTTC. The encoded protein is CASSYGGRSQETQYF.

The chain carries TRBV11-2 and TRBJ2-6, with 8 bases identical to TRBD1. This CDR3 is 18 amino acids long. Looked up from germline, CDR1 is SGHAT and CDR2 is FQNNGV. The V and J ends lost 5 bases and 0 bases, in that order; junction bases with no gene match: 9. For the CDR3, the DNA is TGTGCCAGCAGCAGGACAGGGCGTCCCGTCTCTGGGGCCAACGTCCTGACTTTC. As protein: CASSRTGRPVSGANVLTF.

This clone was counted between two and nine times. The gene calls are TRBV4-1 and TRBJ1-1; D ambiguous. The CDR3 length is 15 residues. Looked up from germline, CDR1 is MGHRA and CDR2 is YSYEKL. V was cut by 1 base and J by 0 bases, with 9 bases left in between. The CDR3 nucleotides are TGCGCCAGCAGCCAAGCCGTGTTAGTGAACACTGAAGCTTTCTTT. This sequence encodes CASSQAVLVNTEAFF.

The chain uses TRBV6-1 and TRBJ1-4; unclear D gene. CDR3 size: 18 residues. V dropped 0 bases and J dropped 0 bases, with 14 bases sitting between them. Germline V gene data show CDR1 as MNHNS and CDR2 as SASEGT. CDR3 bases: TGTGCCAGCAGTGAAGCAGGTCTTGGATATGCAACTAATGAAAAACTGTTTTTT. Protein product: CASSEAGLGYATNEKLFF.

The J gene is TRBJ1-3, the V gene TRBV19; D perhaps matches TRBD1 (6 bases). The CDR3 covers 15 residues. Germline V gives CDR1 LNHDA, CDR2 SQIVND (reference sequence). Trimming cost V 5 bases and J 4 bases, with 15 bases left between them. CDR3 nucleotide sequence: TGTGCCAGTAGTCGTTCGGGGGCTTCAGGAAACACCATATATTTT. Its translation: CASSRSGASGNTIYF.

The chain combines TRBV27 with TRBJ1-2; TRBD1 agrees at 9 bases. Germline-derived CDR1 and CDR2 are MNHEY and SMNVEV (reference sequence). V lost 6 bases, J lost 8 bases, and 10 bases stayed unmatched. The CDR3 spans 14 residues. The CDR3 DNA sequence: TGTGCCAGCAGAAGGACAGGGGTATCTCTGGGCTACACCTTC. Its protein is CASRRTGVSLGYTF.

The genes are TRBV10-2 and TRBJ1-4; D not resolved. Germline lookup yields CDR1 WSHSY and CDR2 SAAADI. V was clipped by 8 bases and J by 4 bases, with 17 bases between them. This CDR3 comprises 15 residues. Here the CDR3 DNA reads TGCGCCAGCCGGACGGGAGGAGATTTTAATGAAAAACTGTTTTTT. This codes for CASRTGGDFNEKLFF.

This chain uses TRBV15 with TRBJ2-7, with a possible D match to TRBD1 (5 bases). V lost 0 bases, J lost 2 bases, and 14 bases lay in between. The V gene's germline CDR1 is LNHNV and CDR2 YYDKDF (reference sequence). The length of the CDR3 is 16 residues. CDR3 coding DNA: TGTGCCACCAGCAGAGATTTTAAGGGGTTCCCCTACGAGCAGTACGTC. Translation gives CATSRDFKGFPYEQYV.

V gene TRBV3-1 (or the pseudogene TRBV3-2) combines with J gene TRBJ2-2, with a possible D match to TRBD2 (7 bases). CDR3 length equals 15 residues. With 7 bases removed from V and 6 bases from J, the gap between germline ends came to 18 bases. Germline V gene lookup returns CDR1 LGHDT and CDR2 YNNKEL (reference sequence). The CDR3 here is CASTRGGGQAGELFF. The CDR3 coding sequence is TGTGCCAGCACCCGAGGGGGGGGGCAGGCCGGGGAGCTGTTTTTT.

CDR3 DNA sequence: TGCGCCAGCAGCTTGGCGGTAGGACAGGGGGCTTATAACTCCTACAATGAGCAGTTCTTC. This translates into CASSLAVGQGAYNSYNEQFF. The J gene is TRBJ2-1, the V gene TRBV5-1; 11 bases align to TRBD1. The V gene end was trimmed by 0 bases and the J gene end by 0 bases; junction bases not matched to a gene: 11. The germline V gene encodes CDR1 SGHRS and CDR2 YFSETQ. This CDR3 has 20 residues.